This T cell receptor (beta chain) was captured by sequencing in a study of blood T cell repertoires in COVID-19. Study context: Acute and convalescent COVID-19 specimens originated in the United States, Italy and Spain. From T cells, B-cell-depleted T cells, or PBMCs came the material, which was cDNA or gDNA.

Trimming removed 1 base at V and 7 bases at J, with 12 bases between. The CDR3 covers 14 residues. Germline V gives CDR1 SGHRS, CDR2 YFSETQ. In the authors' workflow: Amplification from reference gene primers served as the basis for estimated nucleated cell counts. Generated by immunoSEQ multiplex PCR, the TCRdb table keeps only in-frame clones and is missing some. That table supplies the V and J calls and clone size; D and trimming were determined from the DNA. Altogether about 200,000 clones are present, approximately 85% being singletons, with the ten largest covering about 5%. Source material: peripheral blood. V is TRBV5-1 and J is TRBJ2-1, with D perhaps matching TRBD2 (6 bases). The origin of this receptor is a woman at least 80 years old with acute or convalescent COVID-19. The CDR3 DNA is TGCGCCAGCAGCTTGCTGGGAGGTGGTAATGAGCAGTTCTTC. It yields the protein CASSLLGGGNEQFF.